This TCR beta chain was recorded in a study of neurological immune-mediated disorders. TCRdb used MiXCR to reprocess the 5' RACE reads, holding one entry per CDR3 protein. The table includes roughly 62,000 distinct CDR3 sequences, approximately 10% detected once. This CDR3 spans 14 amino acids. The V gene's germline CDR1 is DFQATT and CDR2 SNEGSKA (reference sequence). After removal of 6 bases from V and 5 bases from J, the junction contained 10 bases not matched to a gene. Volunteers attending a blood bank in Maryland, USA, served as healthy controls. Study-level findings and limits: The absence of shared CDR3 amino acid sequences among expanded clones across subjects suggests private repertoires in all groups.

This clonotype has a count of ten or more. The antigen remains undetermined. The receptor was isolated from a man in his 60s in good health. The chain uses TRBV20-1 and TRBJ2-5, with 9 bases identical to TRBD2. Material: PBMCs. CDR3: CSAPGTSRGETQYF. CDR3 sequence (DNA): TGCAGTGCCCCCGGGACTAGCCGGGGCGAGACCCAGTACTTC.